The rows below give T cell receptor beta chains drawn from one sample of a study of cytomegalovirus exposure and HLA in healthy donors. The method was immunoSEQ multiplex PCR; TCRdb's version includes in-frame clones alone and lacks a portion of them. The sample lists 150,000 to 200,000 clones; roughly 80% were seen once. Material: PBMCs. These receptors all come from a young man in good health and CMV-seropositive. CDR3s include the opening cysteine and the closing phenylalanine or tryptophan. Each record gives: J gene, V gene, D gene, clone size, CDR3 protein, CDR3 DNA. The D gene is left open where the match is weak. Expanded clones get a size class; other rows say once, few or many, or leave the size out.

j_call: TRBJ1-1; v_call: TRBV9; d_call: -; clone_size: -; cdr3_aa: CASSGGAEAFF; cdr3_nt: TGTGCCAGCAGCGGCGGCGCTGAAGCTTTCTTT
j_call: TRBJ1-6; v_call: TRBV18; d_call: TRBD1; clone_size: -; cdr3_aa: CASSPTGGNNSPLHF; cdr3_nt: TGTGCCAGCTCACCAACAGGGGGGAATAATTCACCCCTCCACTTT
j_call: TRBJ1-2; v_call: TRBV5-5; d_call: -; clone_size: -; cdr3_aa: CASSFRTTPNYGYTF; cdr3_nt: TGTGCCAGCAGCTTCCGGACAACTCCGAACTATGGCTACACCTTC
j_call: TRBJ1-3; v_call: TRBV25-1; d_call: -; clone_size: few; cdr3_aa: CASRRQVSGNTIYF; cdr3_nt: TGTGCCAGCCGTAGACAGGTCTCTGGAAACACCATATATTTT
j_call: TRBJ2-1; v_call: TRBV4-1; d_call: TRBD2; clone_size: -; cdr3_aa: CASSHPTSGAHYNEQFF; cdr3_nt: TGCGCCAGCAGCCATCCGACTAGCGGGGCACACTACAATGAGCAGTTCTTC
j_call: TRBJ2-7; v_call: TRBV5-4; d_call: TRBD2; clone_size: once; cdr3_aa: CASSLELAGAYEQYF; cdr3_nt: TGTGCCAGCAGCTTGGAACTAGCGGGAGCCTACGAGCAGTACTTC
j_call: TRBJ1-3; v_call: TRBV15; d_call: -; clone_size: -; cdr3_aa: CATSRQTVVGNTIYF; cdr3_nt: TGTGCCACCAGCAGACAGACAGTGGTTGGAAACACCATATATTTT
j_call: TRBJ2-7; v_call: TRBV9; d_call: TRBD2; clone_size: few; cdr3_aa: CASSVVPSGTLSRQYF; cdr3_nt: TGTGCCAGCAGCGTAGTCCCTAGCGGGACCCTCTCCCGGCAGTACTTC
j_call: TRBJ2-7; v_call: TRBV19; d_call: TRBD2; clone_size: once; cdr3_aa: CASSIGAGASYEQYF; cdr3_nt: TGTGCCAGTAGTATCGGCGCGGGAGCCTCCTACGAGCAGTACTTC
j_call: TRBJ2-7; v_call: TRBV5-4; d_call: -; clone_size: once; cdr3_aa: CASSLGSSYEQYF; cdr3_nt: TGTGCCAGCAGCTTGGGTAGCTCCTACGAGCAGTACTTC
j_call: TRBJ1-6; v_call: TRBV7-8; d_call: -; clone_size: -; cdr3_aa: CASSLFPTVNNSPPHF; cdr3_nt: TGTGCCAGCAGCTTATTCCCCACAGTCAATAATTCACCCCCCCACTTT
j_call: TRBJ1-3; v_call: TRBV29-1; d_call: -; clone_size: -; cdr3_aa: CSVEDRVGNTIYF; cdr3_nt: TGCAGCGTTGAAGATCGCGTGGGAAACACCATATATTTT
j_call: TRBJ2-3; v_call: TRBV29-1; d_call: -; clone_size: -; cdr3_aa: CSVAPLRADTQYF; cdr3_nt: TGCAGCGTTGCCCCTTTGCGAGCGGATACGCAGTATTTT
j_call: TRBJ2-2; v_call: TRBV14; d_call: -; clone_size: -; cdr3_aa: CASSQRIRGGTGELFF; cdr3_nt: TGTGCCAGCAGCCAACGCATCAGGGGCGGAACCGGGGAGCTGTTTTTT
j_call: TRBJ2-1; v_call: TRBV2; d_call: TRBD2; clone_size: -; cdr3_aa: CASSEAWLAALSSYNEQFF; cdr3_nt: TGTGCCAGCAGTGAAGCATGGCTAGCGGCCCTAAGCTCCTACAATGAGCAGTTCTTC
j_call: TRBJ2-2; v_call: TRBV19; d_call: -; clone_size: -; cdr3_aa: CASSISRSTGELFF; cdr3_nt: TGTGCCAGTAGTATAAGTCGGAGCACCGGGGAGCTGTTTTTT
j_call: TRBJ1-1; v_call: TRBV6-5; d_call: -; clone_size: -; cdr3_aa: CASSSPGLNTEAFF; cdr3_nt: TGTGCCAGCAGTTCCCCAGGTCTAAACACTGAAGCTTTCTTT
j_call: TRBJ1-2; v_call: TRBV7-9; d_call: TRBD1; clone_size: -; cdr3_aa: CASSLSGTGPNYGYTF; cdr3_nt: TGTGCCAGCAGCCTCTCCGGGACAGGGCCTAACTATGGCTACACCTTC
j_call: TRBJ1-1; v_call: TRBV6-4; d_call: -; clone_size: -; cdr3_aa: CASSETVNTEAFF; cdr3_nt: TGTGCCAGCAGTGAGACAGTGAACACTGAAGCTTTCTTT
j_call: TRBJ2-1; v_call: TRBV4-1; d_call: TRBD2; clone_size: -; cdr3_aa: CASSQEGTSGSYNEQFF; cdr3_nt: TGCGCCAGCAGCCAAGAAGGGACTAGCGGCTCCTACAATGAGCAGTTCTTC
j_call: TRBJ2-2; v_call: TRBV5-1; d_call: TRBD1; clone_size: -; cdr3_aa: CASSLTGQAGAGELFF; cdr3_nt: TGCGCCAGCAGCTTAACGGGACAGGCAGGGGCCGGGGAGCTGTTTTTT
j_call: TRBJ1-2; v_call: TRBV19; d_call: -; clone_size: -; cdr3_aa: CASSIGLSNYGYTF; cdr3_nt: TGTGCCAGTAGTATAGGACTTTCTAACTATGGCTACACCTTC
j_call: TRBJ1-3; v_call: TRBV30; d_call: -; clone_size: -; cdr3_aa: CAWSPTGSFSGNTIYF; cdr3_nt: TGTGCCTGGAGTCCAACGGGGTCTTTCTCTGGAAACACCATATATTTT
j_call: TRBJ1-1; v_call: TRBV6-1; d_call: -; clone_size: -; cdr3_aa: CASSEGRVRGRNTEAFF; cdr3_nt: TGTGCCAGCAGTGAAGGCCGGGTGCGGGGAAGGAACACTGAAGCTTTCTTT
j_call: TRBJ2-1; v_call: TRBV5-1; d_call: -; clone_size: -; cdr3_aa: CASSLVGRSLDEQFF; cdr3_nt: TGCGCCAGCAGCTTGGTCGGGAGAAGTCTTGATGAGCAGTTCTTC
j_call: TRBJ2-7; v_call: TRBV30; d_call: -; clone_size: few; cdr3_aa: CAWSVYAASEQYF; cdr3_nt: TGTGCCTGGAGTGTATACGCGGCGAGCGAGCAGTACTTC
j_call: TRBJ1-1; v_call: TRBV29-1; d_call: -; clone_size: few; cdr3_aa: CSGGQNTEAFF; cdr3_nt: TGCAGCGGCGGACAGAACACTGAAGCTTTCTTT
j_call: TRBJ1-4; v_call: TRBV5-1; d_call: -; clone_size: -; cdr3_aa: CASSPNGGVATNEKLFF; cdr3_nt: TGCGCCAGCAGCCCAAACGGGGGGGTAGCAACTAATGAAAAACTGTTTTTT
j_call: TRBJ2-5; v_call: TRBV5-1; d_call: TRBD2; clone_size: -; cdr3_aa: CASRPSGRGETQYF; cdr3_nt: TGCGCCAGCAGACCTAGCGGGAGGGGAGAGACCCAGTACTTC
j_call: TRBJ1-2; v_call: TRBV29-1; d_call: -; clone_size: -; cdr3_aa: CSGFSAGYTF; cdr3_nt: TGCAGCGGTTTTAGCGCCGGCTACACCTTC
j_call: TRBJ1-1; v_call: TRBV5-8; d_call: -; clone_size: -; cdr3_aa: CASNLDWTEAFF; cdr3_nt: TGTGCCAGCAACTTGGACTGGACTGAAGCTTTCTTT
j_call: TRBJ2-7; v_call: TRBV5-1; d_call: -; clone_size: few; cdr3_aa: CASSLTGSMQSSYEQYF; cdr3_nt: TGCGCCAGCAGCTTGACCGGTTCGATGCAAAGCTCCTACGAGCAGTACTTC
j_call: TRBJ1-4; v_call: TRBV5-1; d_call: -; clone_size: -; cdr3_aa: CASSYGLQGGTNEKLFF; cdr3_nt: TGCGCCAGCAGCTATGGTCTGCAGGGTGGGACTAATGAAAAACTGTTTTTT
j_call: TRBJ2-7; v_call: TRBV27; d_call: TRBD2; clone_size: -; cdr3_aa: CASGTSGSEFYEQYF; cdr3_nt: TGTGCCAGCGGGACTAGCGGGAGCGAATTCTACGAGCAGTACTTC
j_call: TRBJ2-3; v_call: TRBV10-2; d_call: TRBD2; clone_size: -; cdr3_aa: CASSEPTSGSIPDTQYF; cdr3_nt: TGCGCCAGCAGTGAGCCGACTAGCGGGAGTATTCCAGATACGCAGTATTTT
j_call: TRBJ2-5; v_call: TRBV2; d_call: TRBD2; clone_size: -; cdr3_aa: CASSYLRLAGGETQYF; cdr3_nt: TGTGCCAGCAGTTACCTTCGACTAGCGGGGGGTGAGACCCAGTACTTC
j_call: TRBJ2-1; v_call: TRBV5-6; d_call: -; clone_size: -; cdr3_aa: CASNSRRYYNEQFF; cdr3_nt: TGTGCCAGCAACTCGAGGAGGTATTACAATGAGCAGTTCTTC
j_call: TRBJ2-5; v_call: TRBV7-2; d_call: -; clone_size: -; cdr3_aa: CASSQNQETQYF; cdr3_nt: TGTGCCAGCAGCCAGAATCAAGAGACCCAGTACTTC
j_call: TRBJ2-4; v_call: TRBV19; d_call: -; clone_size: -; cdr3_aa: CASSRAGDNIQYF; cdr3_nt: TGTGCCAGTAGTAGGGCAGGGGATAACATTCAGTACTTC